Listed below are T cell receptor beta chains from one sample, sequenced in a study of blood T cells in healthy people across ages. TCRdb re-derived calls from the 5' RACE reads in MiXCR, one entry per CDR3 protein. The table has about 1.5 million distinct CDR3 sequences, roughly 43% seen once. The sequencing input was blood. The receptor set was obtained from a young woman in good health. CDR3s include the opening cysteine and the closing phenylalanine or tryptophan. D genes are given only for firm matches. Size is stated for part of the rows, as once, few or many counts, or as a class when the clone is expanded.

V gene,J gene,clone size,D gene,CDR3 DNA,CDR3 protein
TRBV12-3/TRBV12-4,TRBJ2-2,.,TRBD1,TGTGCCAGCAGTCCCCCGCGAACAGGGGTCAACACCGGGGAGCTGTTTTTT,CASSPPRTGVNTGELFF
TRBV20-1,TRBJ1-4,few,.,TGCAGTGCTAGAGATCGGGGGGAGGGCGAAAAACTGTTTTTT,CSARDRGEGEKLFF
TRBV29-1,TRBJ1-2,.,TRBD1,TGCAGCGTTGCCCGACGACAGGGTGGTGGCTACACCTTC,CSVARRQGGGYTF
TRBV20-1,TRBJ1-2,few,.,TGCAGTGCTATCACAGGAGTCTATGGCTACACCTTC,CSAITGVYGYTF
TRBV7-2,TRBJ2-4,.,.,TGTGCCAGCAGCTTAGGTCGGGAAAAAAACATTCAGTACTTC,CASSLGREKNIQYF
TRBV10-3,TRBJ2-7,.,TRBD1,TGTGCCATCAGTGGACCCGAGACAGGGCTGGGGGTTGCGCCTTACGAGCAGTACTTC,CAISGPETGLGVAPYEQYF
TRBV10-3,TRBJ1-5,few,.,TGTGCCATCAGTGATACGGGCCCTCAGCCCCAGCATTTT,CAISDTGPQPQHF
TRBV3-1,TRBJ1-2,few,.,TGTGCCAGCAGCCAAGAGAGCTGGGGGACCTCTAACTATGGCTACACCTTC,CASSQESWGTSNYGYTF
TRBV20-1,TRBJ2-7,.,.,TGCAGTGCTAGAGACGGGACGGTCGCGCTATACGAGCAGTACTTC,CSARDGTVALYEQYF
TRBV7-2,TRBJ1-1,few,.,TGTGCCAGCAGCCCAACAGGGTCTGAAGCTTTCTTT,CASSPTGSEAFF
TRBV4-1,TRBJ1-2,few,TRBD1,TGCGCCAGCAGCAAAAACAGGGGATTGGACTATGGCTACACCTTC,CASSKNRGLDYGYTF
TRBV29-1,TRBJ1-3,.,TRBD1,TGCAGCGTTAAGGGACAGAGCTCTGGAAACACCATATATTTT,CSVKGQSSGNTIYF
TRBV6-2/TRBV6-3,TRBJ2-5,.,.,TGTGCCAGCAGTTTCACACAGTCAGAAGAGACCCAGTACTTC,CASSFTQSEETQYF
TRBV12-3/TRBV12-4,TRBJ1-2,.,.,TGTGCCAGTACCTCGTGGGGGAATGGCTACACCTTC,CASTSWGNGYTF
TRBV29-1,TRBJ2-3,.,TRBD1,TGCAGCGTTGAAGATTGGGACAGGGCAAGTTCGCAGTATTTT,CSVEDWDRASSQYF
TRBV4-3,TRBJ1-2,few,.,TGCGCCAGCAGCCGTGAGCCGGGGGCCTACTATGGCTACACCTTC,CASSREPGAYYGYTF
TRBV10-3,TRBJ2-7,.,.,TGTGCCATCAGTGAGTCGACTGGCGGAGTGTACGAGCAGTACTTC,CAISESTGGVYEQYF